Below are 31 T cell receptor beta chains sequenced from a single sample in a study of shared T cell receptors in the human thymus. TCRdb's copy holds only in-frame clones and misses some; the assay was immunoSEQ multiplex PCR. Of hundreds of thousands of clones in the sample, roughly 85% were seen once. The sample was also linked to a second study, of human thymus T cells.

What was sequenced was thymocytes. All receptors come from a girl under three years old with a congenital heart defect.

This chain connects TRBV27 to TRBJ1-1; unclear D gene. Germline assignment: CDR1 MNHEY and CDR2 SMNVEV (reference sequence). Trimming removed 5 bases from V and 3 bases from J, with 28 bases in between. CDR3 length: 19 amino acids. The CDR3 DNA reads TGTGCCAGCAGTCGGCATTGGGTCCGCAGATCTGAGGGATACACTGAAGCTTTCTTT. Translating gives CASSRHWVRRSEGYTEAFF.

V is TRBV30 and J is TRBJ1-2, with D maybe TRBD1 (5 bases). Germline CDR1 reads GTSNPN; CDR2 reads SVGIG (reference sequence). Between the trimmed V and J ends, which lost 1 base and 4 bases, there was a span of 7 bases. The CDR3 has 12 amino acids. The CDR3, as DNA: TGTGCCTGGAGTGGGGGCTTCTATGGCTACACCTTC. Amino acid sequence: CAWSGGFYGYTF.

CDR3 loop: CASSPGQAAPEAFF. In DNA, the CDR3 is TGTGCCAGCAGCCCCGGACAGGCCGCTCCTGAAGCTTTCTTT. The gene calls are TRBV7-9 and TRBJ1-1; 7 bases map to TRBD1. The CDR3 is 14 residues long. With 5 bases clipped from V and 6 bases from J, the junction kept 9 bases outside the gene matches. Germline V gene lookup returns CDR1 SEHNR and CDR2 FQNEAQ (reference sequence).

The genes are TRBV7-2 and TRBJ1-1; tentatively, D is TRBD1 (5 bases). From germline, CDR1 is SGHTA and CDR2 FQGNSA. Deletions cut 5 bases from V and 3 bases from J, with 16 bases between. CDR3 length: 15 amino acids. The CDR3 loop is CASSVNQGCHTEAFF. The CDR3 DNA follows: TGTGCCAGCAGCGTGAACCAGGGATGTCACACTGAAGCTTTCTTT.

The chain combines TRBV2 with TRBJ1-1; 7 nucleotides agree with TRBD1. The V gene end was trimmed by 1 base and the J gene end by 1 base; junction bases not matched to a gene: 3. In germline, CDR1 is SNHLY, CDR2 FYNNEI. The CDR3 sequence is 15 residues long. As DNA, the CDR3 is TGTGCCAGCAGTGAAGAACAGGGGAGGAACACTGAAGCTTTCTTT. Translating it yields CASSEEQGRNTEAFF.

The rearrangement uses TRBV4-3 and TRBJ1-1; 7 bases map to TRBD1. J was trimmed by 5 bases and V by 1 base; bases with no gene match: 7. This CDR3 has 15 amino acids. Germline assignment: CDR1 LGHNA and CDR2 YSLEER. The CDR3 protein is CASSQAGAGGTEAFF. The CDR3 DNA sequence: TGCGCCAGCAGCCAAGCCGGGGCAGGGGGGACTGAAGCTTTCTTT.

The CDR3 protein is CASSGWDRGLWGYTF. The CDR3 bases are TGTGCCAGCAGTGGCTGGGACAGGGGGCTATGGGGCTACACCTTC. V gene TRBV6-4 combines with J gene TRBJ1-2, with 12 bases fitting TRBD1. The length of the CDR3 is 15 residues. CDR1 is MRHNA, CDR2 SNTAGT, per germline. V lost 4 bases and J lost 8; bases outside the gene matches: 8.

This sequence joins TRBV20-1 and TRBJ1-1; D gene ambiguous. The CDR3 runs 10 residues. Germline CDR1 reads DFQATT; CDR2 reads SNEGSKA (reference sequence). V lost 6 bases, J lost 8 bases, and 10 bases lay in between. The CDR3 nucleotides are TGCAGTGCGTTAGAGCGGGAAGCTTTCTTT. This codes for CSALEREAFF.

J is TRBJ2-5 and V is TRBV14, with 9 bases matching TRBD1. The length of the CDR3 is 15 residues. CDR1 and CDR2 from the germline V gene are SGHDN and FVKESK. The J segment lost 3 bases and the V segment lost 5 bases, leaving 7 bases of the junction unmatched. The CDR3 DNA sequence: TGTGCCAGCAGCAGATTTAGGGACAGGGAAGAGACCCAGTACTTC. It yields the protein CASSRFRDREETQYF.

The chain has TRBV15 and TRBJ1-2, with D perhaps matching TRBD1 (5 bases). In germline, CDR1 is LNHNV, CDR2 YYDKDF (reference sequence). V lost 0 bases and J 4 bases, leaving 15 bases between the germline ends. This CDR3 is built from 16 residues. The DNA for the CDR3 is TGTGCCACCAGCAGAGATTTGGGTGGGGGGTCCTATGGCTACACCTTC. The encoded protein is CATSRDLGGGSYGYTF.

The chain employs TRBV4-2 and TRBJ2-3; D is unresolved. V was cut by 4 bases and J by 2 bases, with 31 bases left in between. The germline V gene has CDR1 LGHNA and CDR2 YNFKEQ. The CDR3 extends over 21 amino acids. For the CDR3, the DNA is TGTGCCAGCAGCCCGCGCCCCGCCCGGTTCCAGCGAACCAGCGCCACAGATACGCAGTATTTT. Protein product: CASSPRPARFQRTSATDTQYF.

This chain joins TRBV27 and TRBJ1-1, with D maybe TRBD1 (5 bases). Germline loops: CDR1 MNHEY, CDR2 SMNVEV (reference sequence). V was cut by 2 bases and J by 6 bases, with 19 bases left in between. This CDR3 region has 16 residues. The CDR3 here is CASSLIRTSAGPEAFF. The CDR3 DNA reads as TGTGCCAGCAGTTTAATTCGGACGTCAGCAGGGCCTGAAGCTTTCTTT.

This sequence joins TRBV27 and TRBJ2-1; 10 bases align to TRBD2. CDR3 length: 15 amino acids. The germline gives CDR1 MNHEY, CDR2 SMNVEV (reference sequence). Unmatched junction bases numbered 8, after V lost 6 bases and J lost 6 bases. Here the CDR3 DNA reads TGTGCCAGCAGGAGATGGTCTAGCGGGGGCAATGAGCAGTTCTTC. Amino acid sequence: CASRRWSSGGNEQFF.

Of note for this clone: The identical CDR3 is also encoded by other nucleotide sequences in the sample. J is TRBJ1-1 and V is TRBV6-5, with 7 bases aligning to TRBD1. The germline V gene encodes CDR1 MNHEY and CDR2 SVGAGI. The J segment lost 0 bases and the V segment lost 5 bases, leaving 3 bases of the junction unmatched. The CDR3 extends over 14 amino acids. CDR3 sequence: CASSPDRVNTEAFF. In DNA, the CDR3 is TGTGCCAGCAGTCCCGACAGGGTGAACACTGAAGCTTTCTTT.

The CDR3 bases are TGTGCCAGCAGCTTAGAAACCGGGACAGGGGGCCACGAGCAGTACTTC. Amino acids: CASSLETGTGGHEQYF. V gene TRBV7-6 combines with J gene TRBJ2-7, with TRBD1 matching over 12 bases. V dropped 1 base and J dropped 5; count of bases not matched to a gene: 6. The germline CDR1 and CDR2 sequences are SGHVS and FNYEAQ. The CDR3 spans 16 residues. The variable domain in full, with the rest retrieved from reference TRBV7-6 and TRBJ2-7, is GAGVSQSPRYKVTKRGQDVALRCDPISGHVSLYWYRQALGQGPEFLTYFNYEAQQDKSGLPNDRFSAERPEGSISTLTIQRTEQRDSAMYRCASSLETGTGGHEQYFGPGTRLTVT.

This clone showed up just once. The chain uses TRBV27 and TRBJ1-2, with 9 bases aligning to TRBD1. Germline trimming cut 5 bases from V and 5 bases from J; bases unmatched to any gene: 6. CDR3 length equals 14 residues. From germline, CDR1 is MNHEY and CDR2 SMNVEV (reference sequence). In DNA form, the CDR3 reads TGTGCCAGCAGTCATACTGGGACAGGGTATGGCTACACCTTC. As protein: CASSHTGTGYGYTF.

The chain employs TRBV4-1 and TRBJ1-1; D might be TRBD1 (6 bases). Per the germline V gene, CDR1 is MGHRA and CDR2 is YSYEKL. This CDR3 is 14 amino acids long. Deletions cut 3 bases from V and 1 base from J, with 9 bases between. The CDR3 sequence: CASSHVQGNTEAFF. In DNA, the CDR3 is TGCGCCAGCAGCCACGTACAGGGGAACACTGAAGCTTTCTTT.

The rearrangement links TRBV28 to TRBJ2-7; D gene uncertain. The length of the CDR3 is 16 residues. The V gene lost 6 bases and the J gene lost 0 bases, with 18 bases spanning the gap. CDR1 is MDHEN, CDR2 SYDVKM, per germline. The CDR3 region has the DNA TGTGCCAGCAGCACATACCCGACTCTCCTCTCCTACGAGCAGTACTTC. As protein: CASSTYPTLLSYEQYF.

V usage is TRBV19 and J usage is TRBJ1-5; 8 nucleotides align to TRBD1. The CDR3 sequence is 15 residues long. Per germline, CDR1 LNHDA and CDR2 SQIVND (reference sequence). V was clipped by 5 bases and J by 6 bases; unmatched bases: 9. This CDR3 is CASSQGQGAGQPQHF. The DNA for the CDR3 is TGTGCCAGTAGTCAAGGGCAGGGGGCGGGTCAGCCCCAGCATTTT.

Here the CDR3 reads CASAPGTKHNEQFF. The CDR3 DNA is TGTGCCAGCGCCCCCGGGACTAAGCACAATGAGCAGTTCTTC. This rearrangement joins TRBV6-5 to TRBJ2-1, with TRBD2 identical over 7 bases. Losses at the gene ends were 8 bases for V and 5 bases for J; bases not matched to a gene: 9. Germline CDR1 is MNHEY and CDR2 is SVGAGI. The CDR3 runs to 14 residues.

The chain couples TRBV27 to TRBJ1-1, with 7 bases aligning to TRBD1. The CDR3 covers 17 residues. Trimming cost V 5 bases and J 2 bases; bases outside gene matches: 14. Germline assignment: CDR1 MNHEY and CDR2 SMNVEV (reference sequence). CDR3 residues: CASSPIPRGTVNTEAFF. The CDR3, as DNA: TGTGCCAGCAGTCCTATCCCTAGGGGGACAGTTAACACTGAAGCTTTCTTT.

V usage is TRBV2 and J usage is TRBJ1-2, with TRBD1 matching over 10 bases. The CDR3 is made up of 14 amino acids. With V trimmed by 5 bases and J by 6 bases, 6 bases remained unmatched. Germline loops: CDR1 SNHLY, CDR2 FYNNEI. CDR3 in amino acids: CASSTTGGWDGYTF. Written as DNA, the CDR3 is TGTGCCAGCAGTACGACAGGGGGCTGGGATGGCTACACCTTC.

The chain has TRBV5-4 and TRBJ1-1, with D possibly being TRBD1 (5 bases). Trimming left V 2 bases short and J 0 bases short, with 11 bases between. Germline assignment: CDR1 SGHNT and CDR2 YYREEE (reference sequence). This CDR3 contains 15 residues. CDR3 sequence: CASSFNRRMNTEAFF. The CDR3 DNA follows: TGTGCCAGCAGCTTTAACAGGCGCATGAACACTGAAGCTTTCTTT.

The rearrangement joins TRBV11-2 to TRBJ1-2, with no clear D. V was cut by 4 bases and J by 5 bases, with 14 bases left in between. The CDR3 consists of 14 residues. Per germline, CDR1 SGHAT and CDR2 FQNNGV. The CDR3 loop reads CASSSVIGVYGYTF. CDR3 DNA: TGTGCCAGCAGCTCAGTAATCGGGGTATATGGCTACACCTTC.

This chain joins TRBV2 and TRBJ2-7; 9 nucleotides line up with TRBD2. Looked up from germline, CDR1 is SNHLY and CDR2 is FYNNEI. The junction had 9 bases not matched to a gene; V was cut back by 6 bases and J by 3 bases. The CDR3 length is 15 residues. The CDR3 here is CASSPTSGDNYEQYF. The CDR3 bases are TGTGCCAGCAGCCCGACTAGCGGAGACAACTACGAGCAGTACTTC.

This clone was observed a single time. This rearrangement joins TRBV6-6 to TRBJ1-2; no definite D call. In germline, CDR1 is MNHNY, CDR2 SVGAGI (reference sequence). The V end was cut by 2 bases, the J end by 5 bases, with 15 bases between. CDR3 length equals 15 residues. In DNA, the CDR3 is TGTGCCAGCAGTTACATCCAGGAGGGCCCTTATGGCTACACCTTC. Translated, it gives CASSYIQEGPYGYTF.

This clone was seen only a few times. V is TRBV9 and J is TRBJ2-7; TRBD1 matches 8 bases. V dropped 7 bases and J dropped 5; count of bases not matched to a gene: 8. CDR1 SGDLS and CDR2 YYNGEE come from the germline V gene. CDR3 length: 13 residues. The CDR3 spells CASSLQGADEQYF. The CDR3 nucleotides read TGTGCCAGCTCTCTGCAGGGGGCGGACGAGCAGTACTTC.

The chain uses TRBV5-1 and TRBJ2-1; 7 nucleotides align to TRBD1. V dropped 6 bases and J dropped 7; count of bases not matched to a gene: 22. CDR1 is SGHRS, CDR2 YFSETQ, per germline. This CDR3 has 18 residues. Here the CDR3 DNA reads TGCGCCAGCACCCGGAAGGGGGCTAGGAGTCGACGGCAGAATGAGCAGTTCTTC. Its translation is CASTRKGARSRRQNEQFF.

The genes are TRBV19 and TRBJ1-4, with D hard to call. The CDR3 loop spans 15 amino acids. Trimming shortened V by 7 bases and J by 8 bases, and 20 bases separated the two germline ends. Germline CDR1 and CDR2: LNHDA and SQIVND (reference sequence). CDR3 sequence reads: CASIVPKGSGEKLFF. The CDR3, as DNA: TGTGCCAGTATCGTCCCTAAGGGTAGCGGGGAAAAACTGTTTTTT.

This chain links TRBV28 with TRBJ1-1; D remains ambiguous. Germline V gives CDR1 MDHEN, CDR2 SYDVKM. V lost 3 bases and J 1 base, leaving 9 bases between the germline ends. This CDR3 spans 14 amino acids. The CDR3 DNA sequence: TGTGCCAGCAGTTTCGATGAGGGGAACACTGAAGCTTTCTTT. Translating it yields CASSFDEGNTEAFF.

J is TRBJ1-2 and V is TRBV4-3; 7 bases are shared with TRBD1. CDR1 and CDR2 from the germline V gene are LGHNA and YSLEER. The CDR3 has 16 amino acids. The ends lost 2 bases at V and 3 bases at J; junction bases unmatched: 9. The CDR3: CASSQNPTGRHYGYTF. In DNA form, the CDR3 reads TGCGCCAGCAGCCAAAATCCGACAGGGCGTCACTATGGCTACACCTTC.